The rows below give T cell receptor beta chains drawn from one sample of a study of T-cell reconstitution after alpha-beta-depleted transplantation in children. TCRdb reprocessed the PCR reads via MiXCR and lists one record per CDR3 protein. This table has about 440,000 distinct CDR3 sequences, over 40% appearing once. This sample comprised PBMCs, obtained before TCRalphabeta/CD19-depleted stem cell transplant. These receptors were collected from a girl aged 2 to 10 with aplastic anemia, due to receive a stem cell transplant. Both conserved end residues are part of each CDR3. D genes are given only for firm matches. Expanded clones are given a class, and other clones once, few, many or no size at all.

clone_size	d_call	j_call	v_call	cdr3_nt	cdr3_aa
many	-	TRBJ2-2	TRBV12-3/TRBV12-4	TGTGCCAGCAGTTTAGGTTCCCCCGGGGAGCTGTTTTTT	CASSLGSPGELFF
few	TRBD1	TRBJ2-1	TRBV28	TGTGCCAGCAGTTGGGGGACAGGGGCCAATGAGCAGTTCTTC	CASSWGTGANEQFF
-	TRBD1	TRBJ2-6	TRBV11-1	TGTGCCAGCAGCCTCCGGGACAGGGACCCAAGGGTCTCTGGGGCCAACGTCCTGACTTTC	CASSLRDRDPRVSGANVLTF
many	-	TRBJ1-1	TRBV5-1	TGCGCCAGCAGCTTAGAGTCTCGTGGGACTGAAGCTTTCTTT	CASSLESRGTEAFF
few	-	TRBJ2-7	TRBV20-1	TGCAGTGCTAGTGAGGACGGGTGGAGACTCAACCACGAGCAGTACTTC	CSASEDGWRLNHEQYF
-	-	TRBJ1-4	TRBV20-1	TGCAGTGCTGGAAACCGCGCAACTAATGAAAAACTGTTTTTT	CSAGNRATNEKLFF
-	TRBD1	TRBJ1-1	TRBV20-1	TGCAGTGCTCCACGGACAGGGGGCCTCACTGAAGCTTTCTTT	CSAPRTGGLTEAFF
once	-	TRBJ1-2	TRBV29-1	TGCAGCCTACAGGGCCCGACCTTTGACTATGGCTACACCTTC	CSLQGPTFDYGYTF
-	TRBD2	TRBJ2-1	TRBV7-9	TGTGCCAGCAGCGAAACCGGGACTAGTGCTTACAATGAGCAGTTCTTC	CASSETGTSAYNEQFF
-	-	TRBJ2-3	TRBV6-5	TGTGCCAGCGGGGGAAGAACAGATACGCAGTATTTT	CASGGRTDTQYF
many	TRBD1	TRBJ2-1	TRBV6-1	TGTGCCAGCAGCCGGGGACAGTCAGCTTCCTACAATGAGCAGTTCTTC	CASSRGQSASYNEQFF
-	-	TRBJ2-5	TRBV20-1	TGCAGTGCCCGTGGCGGGACAACCCAAGAGACCCAGTACTTC	CSARGGTTQETQYF
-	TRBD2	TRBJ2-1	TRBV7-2	TGTGCCAGCAGCTTAGGACTGGGGGAGGGGAGAGGCAATGAGCAGTTCTTC	CASSLGLGEGRGNEQFF
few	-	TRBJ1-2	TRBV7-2	TGTGCCAGCATCCAAGAGTTGCAGGGGATGAGTGGCTACACCTTC	CASIQELQGMSGYTF
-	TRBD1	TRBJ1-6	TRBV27	TGTGCCAGCAGTCGATCGAACAGGGGGTCTTCACCCCTCCACTTT	CASSRSNRGSSPLHF
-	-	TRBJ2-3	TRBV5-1	TGCGCCAGCAGCTTGGGGTTCAACACACTCACAGATACGCAGTATTTT	CASSLGFNTLTDTQYF
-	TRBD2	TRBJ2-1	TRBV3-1	TGTGCCAGCCGCCAAAGCAGCGGGAGAAGGGACAATGAGCAGTTCTTC	CASRQSSGRRDNEQFF
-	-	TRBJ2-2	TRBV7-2	TGTGCCAGCAGCTTAACGCGGTCGAACACCGGGGAGCTGTTTTTT	CASSLTRSNTGELFF
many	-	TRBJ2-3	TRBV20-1	TGCAGTGCTAGAGATCCCGGGAGAGGGACAGATACGCAGTATTTT	CSARDPGRGTDTQYF
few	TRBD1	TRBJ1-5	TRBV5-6	TGTGCCAGCAGCCTCGGACAGGGACACCAGCATTTT	CASSLGQGHQHF
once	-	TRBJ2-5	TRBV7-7	TGTGCTAGCAGCCTCGACTCGATACAAGAGACCCAGTACTTC	CASSLDSIQETQYF
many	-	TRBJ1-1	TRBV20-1	TGCAGTGCTAGGATGATTAACGAAAACACTGAAGCTTTCTTT	CSARMINENTEAFF
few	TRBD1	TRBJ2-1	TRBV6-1	TGTGCCAGCAGTGAGACTCCCCCCGGGACAGGTTTCTACAATGAGCAGTTCTTC	CASSETPPGTGFYNEQFF
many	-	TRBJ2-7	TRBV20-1	TGCAGTGCTTTCCCCGACGGCTACGAGCAGTACTTC	CSAFPDGYEQYF
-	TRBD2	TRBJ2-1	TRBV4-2	TGTGCCAGCAGCCAAGCCCCCGTGACTAGCGGGCGCAATGAGCAGTTCTTC	CASSQAPVTSGRNEQFF
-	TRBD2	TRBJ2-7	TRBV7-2	TGTGCCAGCAGCTCTACTAGCGGGGGGACCCTCTTAGAGCAGTACTTC	CASSSTSGGTLLEQYF
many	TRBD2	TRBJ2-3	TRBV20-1	TGCAGTGCCGCTACTAGCGGGAGAGGTACAGATACGCAGTATTTT	CSAATSGRGTDTQYF
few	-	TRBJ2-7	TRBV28	TGTGCCAGTATAAGCAGGGTCCGGACCGACTACGAGCAGTACTTC	CASISRVRTDYEQYF
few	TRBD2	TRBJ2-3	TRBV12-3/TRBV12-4	TGTGCCAGCAGCCCCGGGACTAGCGGGAGGATTAGCACAGATACGCAGTATTTT	CASSPGTSGRISTDTQYF
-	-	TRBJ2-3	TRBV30	TGTGCCTGGAGGAGGGACCCTCCTAGCGAGGATACGCAGTATTTT	CAWRRDPPSEDTQYF
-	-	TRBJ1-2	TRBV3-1	TGTGCCAGCCGCCAAGATACGGGCGTCTATGGCGACACCTTC	CASRQDTGVYGDTF
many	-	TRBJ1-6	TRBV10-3	TGTGCCTCCGGACAGATGGAGGATTCACCCCTCCACTTT	CASGQMEDSPLHF
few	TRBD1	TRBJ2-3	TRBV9	TGTGCCAGCAGCCTCGACAGGGGTACGCAGTATTTT	CASSLDRGTQYF
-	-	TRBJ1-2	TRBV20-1	TGCAGTGCTTCCGGGACCGAAAGCTATGGCTACACCTTC	CSASGTESYGYTF
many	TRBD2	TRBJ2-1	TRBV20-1	TGCAGTGCTAGATTCCTTAGCGGGAGTAACGACAATGAGCAGTTCTTC	CSARFLSGSNDNEQFF
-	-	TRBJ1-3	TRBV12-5	TGTGCTAGTGGTTTCCCTGCGAGAAACACCATATATTTT	CASGFPARNTIYF
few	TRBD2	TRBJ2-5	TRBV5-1	TGCGCCAGCAGCTCCCCCCCGGCTCCTAGCGGGGGACGAAGTGTCGCACCTTGGACCCAGTACTTC	CASSSPPAPSGGRSVAPWTQYF
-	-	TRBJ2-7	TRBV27	TGTGCCAGCAGTTTCAGGGCAGGGGGGTACGAGCAGTACTTC	CASSFRAGGYEQYF
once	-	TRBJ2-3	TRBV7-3	TGTGCCAGCAGCTTGAGCGGATCTAGCACAGATACGCAGTATTTT	CASSLSGSSTDTQYF
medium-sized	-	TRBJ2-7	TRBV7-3	TGTGCCAGCAGCTTAACCCCCTCATATCCCAACGAGCAGTACTTC	CASSLTPSYPNEQYF
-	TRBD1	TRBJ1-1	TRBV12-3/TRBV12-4	TGTGCCAGCAGTACCTTCCCGGGACAGGGTGGCACTGAAGCTTTCTTT	CASSTFPGQGGTEAFF
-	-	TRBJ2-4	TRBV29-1	TGCAGCGTTGTAAAGGGGCCTTCCGGGAACATTCAGTACTTC	CSVVKGPSGNIQYF
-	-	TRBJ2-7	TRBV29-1	TGCAGCGTTGAAGTTTTGTTGGGAGCAATCTACGAGCAGTACTTC	CSVEVLLGAIYEQYF
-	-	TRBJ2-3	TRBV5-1	TGCGCCAGCAGCGGGGTCGGCACAGATACGCAGTATTTT	CASSGVGTDTQYF
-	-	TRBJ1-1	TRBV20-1	TGCAGTGCTGAGTATGACACTGAAGCTTTCTTT	CSAEYDTEAFF
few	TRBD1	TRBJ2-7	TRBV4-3	TGCGCCAGCAGCCACGTTGGGGGGGACAGGGGATACTACGAGCAGTACTTC	CASSHVGGDRGYYEQYF
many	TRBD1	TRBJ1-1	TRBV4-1	TGCGCCAGCAATCCGGGACAGGGATTCGCTATGAACACTGAAGCTTTCTTT	CASNPGQGFAMNTEAFF
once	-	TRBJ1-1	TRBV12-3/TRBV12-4	TGTGCCAGCAGTTTAGGCAGTACCCTCATGAACACTGAAGCTTTCTTT	CASSLGSTLMNTEAFF
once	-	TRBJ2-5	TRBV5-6	TGTGCCAGCAGCTTTCCCCGGCAAGAGACCCAGTACTTC	CASSFPRQETQYF
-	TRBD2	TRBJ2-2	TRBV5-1	TGCGCCAGCAGCTCCGGGACTAGCGGACCCGGGGAGCTGTTTTTT	CASSSGTSGPGELFF